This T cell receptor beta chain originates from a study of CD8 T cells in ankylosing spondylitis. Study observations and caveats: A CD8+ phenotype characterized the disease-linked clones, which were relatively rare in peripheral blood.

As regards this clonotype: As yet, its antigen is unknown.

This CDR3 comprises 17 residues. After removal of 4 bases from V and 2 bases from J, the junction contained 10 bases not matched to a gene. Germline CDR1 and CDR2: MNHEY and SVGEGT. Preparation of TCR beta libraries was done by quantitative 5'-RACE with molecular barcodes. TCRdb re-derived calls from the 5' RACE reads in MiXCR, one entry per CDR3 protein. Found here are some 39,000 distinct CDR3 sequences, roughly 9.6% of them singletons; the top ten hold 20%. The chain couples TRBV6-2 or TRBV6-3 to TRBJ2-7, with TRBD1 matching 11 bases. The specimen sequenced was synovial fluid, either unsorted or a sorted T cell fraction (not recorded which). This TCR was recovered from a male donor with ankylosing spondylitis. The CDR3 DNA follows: TGTGCCAGCAGTTCCGGGACAGGGGGATACGTAGCCTACGAGCAGTACTTC. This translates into CASSSGTGGYVAYEQYF.